What follows are 18 T cell receptor beta chains derived from one specimen sequenced in a study of T-cell memory formation after mild COVID-19. TCRdb re-analysed the 5' RACE reads in MiXCR, keeping a single row per CDR3 protein. Among a few hundred thousand distinct CDR3 sequences, roughly an eighth were seen once, and the ten largest hold around a fifth. The material sequenced was PBMCs or a T cell subset sorted from them (not recorded which). The receptors derive from a man younger than 35 who had mild COVID-19 (a few samples of this study predate the infection). Cell type and time point are not known.

The V gene is TRBV3-1, the J gene TRBJ2-3, with D hard to call. This CDR3 is 14 amino acids long. Trimming removed 0 bases at V and 14 bases at J, with 18 bases between. The germline gives CDR1 LGHDT, CDR2 YNNKEL (reference sequence). CDR3 coding DNA: TGTGCCAGCAGCCAAGAGATGGCGGCTTCGTTACGGTATTTT. It is translated as CASSQEMAASLRYF.

A few counts support this clonotype. It may be a read error: a sequence one base away is much more abundant. The chain joins TRBV5-1 to TRBJ2-1; D gene ambiguous. Germline V gene lookup returns CDR1 SGHRS and CDR2 YFSETQ. The CDR3 covers 13 residues. Trimming pared 2 bases from V and 1 base from J, leaving 4 bases between. The CDR3 protein is CASSFHSYNEQFF. The DNA for the CDR3 is TGCGCCAGCAGCTTCCATTCCTACAATGAGCAGTTCTTC.

V gene TRBV7-7 combines with J gene TRBJ2-7; 7 nucleotides align to TRBD1. The CDR3 sequence is 13 residues long. The V gene end was trimmed by 1 base and the J gene end by 7 bases; junction bases not matched to a gene: 4. The germline gives CDR1 SSHAT, CDR2 FNYEAQ (reference sequence). CDR3 region: CASSLVYRGEQYF. The CDR3, as DNA: TGTGCCAGCAGCTTAGTATACAGGGGTGAGCAGTACTTC. The full variable domain, completed using reference TRBV7-7 and TRBJ2-7, is GAGVSQSPRYKVTKRGQDVTLRCDPISSHATLYWYQQALGQGPEFLTYFNYEAQPDKSGLPSDRFSAERPEGSISTLTIQRTEQRDSAMYRCASSLVYRGEQYFGPGTRLTVT.

This rearrangement joins TRBV5-1 to TRBJ2-5; no clear D gene. The CDR3 is 12 amino acids. Trimming took off 5 bases at V and 3 bases at J, with 8 bases between the two ends. Germline loops: CDR1 SGHRS, CDR2 YFSETQ. This CDR3 reads CASSTDEETQYF. CDR3 coding DNA: TGCGCCAGCAGTACAGACGAAGAGACCCAGTACTTC.

This chain connects TRBV29-1 to TRBJ2-1; D might be TRBD1 (6 bases). The length of the CDR3 is 13 residues. Germline CDR1 reads SQVTM; CDR2 reads ANQGSEA. V was cut by 7 bases and J by 5 bases, with 15 bases left in between. The CDR3 protein is CSDADSSHNEQFF. The CDR3 DNA is TGCAGCGACGCGGACAGCAGCCACAATGAGCAGTTCTTC.

The chain has TRBV7-9 and TRBJ1-1; 7 positions agree with TRBD1. Germline-derived CDR1 and CDR2 are SEHNR and FQNEAQ (reference sequence). This CDR3 has 14 amino acids. Trimming removed 5 bases from V and 0 bases from J; junction bases left unmatched: 3. CDR3 sequence reads: CASSEQGVNTEAFF. The CDR3 region has the DNA TGTGCCAGCAGCGAGCAGGGGGTGAACACTGAAGCTTTCTTT.

This chain connects TRBV7-2 to TRBJ1-5; perhaps TRBD1 as D (6 bases). Germline V gene sequence: CDR1 SGHTA, CDR2 FQGNSA. The CDR3 is 16 residues long. Trimming left V 0 bases short and J 0 bases short, with 9 bases between. The CDR3 region has the DNA TGTGCCAGCAGCTTAGCGGGGGGCGGTAGCAATCAGCCCCAGCATTTT. Protein: CASSLAGGGSNQPQHF.

The genes are TRBV12-3 or TRBV12-4 and TRBJ2-4, with D possibly matching TRBD1 (5 bases). Trimming left V 3 bases short and J 6 bases short, with 12 bases between. The CDR3 is 14 amino acids. Here the CDR3 reads CASSLFGRGNIQYF. CDR3 sequence (DNA): TGTGCCAGCAGTTTGTTTGGTAGGGGAAACATTCAGTACTTC.

The table lists this clonotype with a few counts. DNA of the CDR3: TGCGCCAGCAGCTCTTACCTACGCGGCACAGATACGCAGTATTTT. Translating gives CASSSYLRGTDTQYF. This rearrangement joins TRBV5-1 to TRBJ2-3; D not resolved. Trimming left V 3 bases short and J 1 base short, with 12 bases between. This CDR3 contains 15 residues. Germline V gene sequence: CDR1 SGHRS, CDR2 YFSETQ.

The rearrangement uses TRBV28 and TRBJ1-2; no reliable D call. From germline, CDR1 is MDHEN and CDR2 SYDVKM. V was pared by 4 bases and J by 2 bases, with 11 bases between. This CDR3 spans 14 amino acids. DNA of the CDR3: TGTGCCAGCAGTTCCGGAATCTTAAACTATGGCTACACCTTC. This codes for CASSSGILNYGYTF.

The chain joins TRBV27 to TRBJ1-2; D not resolved. Trimming took off 4 bases at V and 5 bases at J, with 20 bases between the two ends. Germline CDR1 MNHEY, CDR2 SMNVEV (reference sequence). This CDR3 spans 16 amino acids. CDR3 region: CASSSSDMVKAYGYTF. The CDR3 region has the DNA TGTGCCAGCAGTTCCTCCGACATGGTAAAAGCTTATGGCTACACCTTC.

This clonotype was seen only a few times. The rearrangement uses TRBV23-1 and TRBJ2-2; unclear D gene. TRBV23-1 is designated an ORF whose function remains uncertain. Between the trimmed V and J ends, which lost 8 bases and 6 bases, there was a span of 19 bases. The CDR3 loop spans 15 amino acids. The DNA of the CDR3 is TGCGCCAGCGGACGATGTGGGCTTGTATCCGGGGAGCTGTTTTTT. The encoded protein is CASGRCGLVSGELFF.

The V and J genes are TRBV5-8 and TRBJ1-1; D possibly corresponds to TRBD1 (6 bases). Trimming shortened V by 6 bases and J by 0 bases, and 12 bases separated the two germline ends. This CDR3 region has 14 residues. Germline assignment: CDR1 SGHTS and CDR2 YDEGEE. As DNA, the CDR3 is TGTGCCAGCACCCGGACAGCCATGAACACTGAAGCTTTCTTT. It encodes CASTRTAMNTEAFF.

The chain carries TRBV6-5 and TRBJ2-7, with TRBD2 as a possible D gene (5 bases). The CDR3 covers 14 residues. Germline V gene data show CDR1 as MNHEY and CDR2 as SVGAGI. Trimming shortened V by 5 bases and J by 2 bases, and 13 bases separated the two germline ends. DNA of the CDR3: TGTGCCAGCAGTCCCCTAGGAGGCCCCTACGAGCAGTACTTC. Translation gives CASSPLGGPYEQYF.

This clonotype was detected only a few times. The chain carries TRBV6-2 or TRBV6-3 and TRBJ1-2, with a possible D match to TRBD1 (6 bases). This CDR3 has 16 amino acids. The germline CDR1 and CDR2 sequences are MNHEY and SVGEGT. V gave up 2 bases and J gave up 6 bases, with 19 bases separating them. For the CDR3, the DNA is TGTGCCAGCAGTTACACTCTCCTTGCGGGGGCGCATGGCTACACCTTC. It codes for CASSYTLLAGAHGYTF.

This clonotype was counted many times. V usage is TRBV6-6 and J usage is TRBJ1-2; D is perhaps TRBD1 (5 bases). Germline V CDR1 and CDR2: MNHNY, SVGAGI (reference sequence). The CDR3 sequence is 14 residues long. Between the trimmed V and J ends, which lost 6 bases and 7 bases, there was a span of 18 bases. The CDR3 loop is CASRVNTGWGGYTF. DNA of the CDR3: TGTGCCAGCAGGGTTAATACAGGTTGGGGTGGCTACACCTTC.

V is TRBV7-9 and J is TRBJ1-2; D is undetermined. This CDR3 is built from 11 residues. Per germline, CDR1 SEHNR and CDR2 FQNEAQ (reference sequence). Between the trimmed V and J ends, which lost 0 bases and 7 bases, there was a span of 3 bases. CDR3 residues: CASSLAPGYTF. CDR3 DNA sequence: TGTGCCAGCAGCTTAGCGCCTGGCTACACCTTC.

This clonotype was recorded many times. The CDR3: CASSLRAGTLDTQYF. In DNA, the CDR3 is TGTGCCAGCAGCTTAAGGGCAGGGACTCTAGATACGCAGTATTTT. The chain recombines TRBV7-2 with TRBJ2-3, with D possibly TRBD2 on 6 matching bases. The germline CDR1 and CDR2 sequences are SGHTA and FQGNSA. The CDR3 extends over 15 amino acids. The V end was cut by 2 bases, the J end by 5 bases, with 14 bases between.